A single sample gave rise to the 19 T cell receptor beta chains below, sequenced in a study of cytomegalovirus exposure and HLA in healthy donors. PCR involved 60 Vbeta and 13 Jbeta primers. The method was immunoSEQ multiplex PCR; TCRdb's version includes in-frame clones alone and lacks a portion of them. The sample includes some 100,000 clones, 65% to 75% seen only once; the top ten take under 3%. The source material was PBMCs. These receptors were collected from a female donor in good health and CMV-seropositive.

This chain uses TRBV29-1 with TRBJ2-7; 12 bases match TRBD2. Germline values: CDR1 SQVTM, CDR2 ANQGSEA. The CDR3 is 15 amino acids. Unmatched junction bases numbered 8, after V lost 3 bases and J lost 5 bases. DNA of the CDR3: TGCAGCGTTGATTTGGGTCTAGCGGGAGGGCACGAGCAGTACTTC. It encodes CSVDLGLAGGHEQYF.

The chain couples TRBV29-1 to TRBJ1-1, with 10 bases fitting TRBD1. The germline V gene encodes CDR1 SQVTM and CDR2 ANQGSEA. The CDR3 loop spans 14 amino acids. Germline trimming cut 5 bases from V and 5 bases from J; bases unmatched to any gene: 8. The CDR3 region has the DNA TGCAGCGTTCTTCGAGACAGGGGGCTGACTGAAGCTTTCTTT. Translated: CSVLRDRGLTEAFF.

This clone appeared a few times. V usage is TRBV5-6 and J usage is TRBJ2-7; no clear D. The germline gives CDR1 SGHDT, CDR2 YYEEEE. This CDR3 is 11 amino acids long. The V end lost 4 bases, the J end lost 3 bases, and 5 bases lay between the germline ends. CDR3: CASSPLYEQYF. The CDR3 DNA reads as TGTGCCAGCAGCCCCCTCTACGAGCAGTACTTC.

The chain carries TRBV10-3 and TRBJ2-5; 9 bases match TRBD1. CDR1 ENHRY and CDR2 SYGVKD come from the germline V gene. The CDR3 covers 15 residues. The junction had 6 bases not matched to a gene; V was cut back by 6 bases and J by 1 base. The CDR3 coding sequence is TGTGCCATCAGGACACAGGGGGCAGGCCAAGAGACCCAGTACTTC. Protein: CAIRTQGAGQETQYF.

The chain has TRBV25-1 and TRBJ1-6, with D perhaps matching TRBD1 (5 bases). V was trimmed by 2 bases and J by 10 bases, leaving 12 bases between them. Germline V gene lookup returns CDR1 MGHDK and CDR2 SYGVNS. The CDR3 loop spans 14 amino acids. CDR3 sequence (DNA): TGTGCCAGCAGTGAACTCCGGGACTACTCACCCCTCCACTTT. Amino acid sequence: CASSELRDYSPLHF.

This clone was seen a few times. The chain combines TRBV28 with TRBJ2-7; TRBD1 matches at 8 bases. V shed 6 bases and J 4 bases; nucleotides not matched to a gene: 11. Germline CDR1 MDHEN, CDR2 SYDVKM. The CDR3 covers 15 residues. As DNA, the CDR3 is TGTGCCAGCAGCCGCGGACAGGGAGCCCCTTACGAGCAGTACTTC. Protein sequence: CASSRGQGAPYEQYF.

The chain joins TRBV11-2 to TRBJ2-5; 8 nucleotides align to TRBD2. Germline V CDR1 and CDR2: SGHAT, FQNNGV. With 5 bases clipped from V and 3 bases from J, the junction kept 5 bases outside the gene matches. The CDR3 is made up of 14 amino acids. DNA of the CDR3: TGTGCCAGCAGCCGACTAGCGTTAAAAGAGACCCAGTACTTC. It encodes CASSRLALKETQYF.

J is TRBJ2-1 and V is TRBV13; 7 nucleotides agree with TRBD2. Germline V CDR1 and CDR2: PRHDT, FYEKMQ (reference sequence). The CDR3 has 12 amino acids. With 11 bases clipped from V and 9 bases from J, the junction kept 10 bases outside the gene matches. CDR3 coding DNA: TGTGCCTCGAGCGGGGAGATGGGTGAGCAGTTCTTC. This encodes CASSGEMGEQFF.

V gene TRBV29-1 combines with J gene TRBJ1-1; the D gene is possibly TRBD1 (5 bases). The V end was cut by 5 bases, the J end by 1 base, with 8 bases between. The germline V gene has CDR1 SQVTM and CDR2 ANQGSEA. The CDR3 totals 12 residues. The DNA for the CDR3 is TGCAGCGTTATTAGGGGGAACACTGAAGCTTTCTTT. Its protein product is CSVIRGNTEAFF.

This clone turned up a few times. V usage is TRBV27 and J usage is TRBJ2-7, with D maybe TRBD1 (5 bases). This CDR3 has 13 residues. Germline lookup yields CDR1 MNHEY and CDR2 SMNVEV (reference sequence). Trimming cost V 8 bases and J 3 bases, with 14 bases left between them. The CDR3 sequence is CASSDGALYEQYF. CDR3 coding DNA: TGTGCCAGCTCCGATGGGGCTCTCTACGAGCAGTACTTC.

CDR3 protein: CASSLDSVTEAFF. The CDR3 coding sequence is TGTGCCAGCTCACTCGACTCGGTCACTGAAGCTTTCTTT. This rearrangement joins TRBV18 to TRBJ1-1; D gene uncertain. Per germline, CDR1 KGHSH and CDR2 LQKENI. This CDR3 has 13 residues. Trimming took 4 bases from V and 4 from J, leaving 10 bases between them.

The gene calls are TRBV5-1 and TRBJ2-2, with TRBD2 matching over 8 bases. The CDR3 covers 16 residues. Germline V gives CDR1 SGHRS, CDR2 YFSETQ. V gave up 4 bases and J gave up 5 bases; unmatched junction bases: 10. CDR3: CASSRASGGVTGELFF. CDR3 in DNA: TGCGCCAGCAGCCGCGCCAGCGGGGGTGTGACCGGGGAGCTGTTTTTT.

The chain recombines TRBV6-5 with TRBJ2-7, with 9 bases that match TRBD1. The CDR3 extends over 14 amino acids. Per the germline V gene, CDR1 is MNHEY and CDR2 is SVGAGI. With V trimmed by 2 bases and J by 6 bases, 5 bases remained unmatched. The CDR3 DNA sequence: TGTGCCAGCAGTTACAACAGGGGGCCAGGCGAGCAGTACTTC. It codes for CASSYNRGPGEQYF.

In its sample, this clone was seen a few times. The chain couples TRBV10-3 to TRBJ1-2, with D possibly matching TRBD1 (5 bases). Looked up from germline, CDR1 is ENHRY and CDR2 is SYGVKD. This CDR3 region has 15 residues. V was cut by 4 bases and J by 4 bases, with 16 bases left in between. CDR3 nucleotide sequence: TGTGCCATCAGTGCTGGGGCAGGGATAATCTATGGCTACACCTTC. This codes for CAISAGAGIIYGYTF.

This clone was counted only a few times. The gene calls are TRBV29-1 and TRBJ1-1, with D possibly TRBD1 on 5 matching bases. The germline V gene has CDR1 SQVTM and CDR2 ANQGSEA. This CDR3 is built from 15 residues. V lost 6 bases to trimming and J lost 0 bases, with 17 bases between them. The CDR3 is CSVGVGDYLNTEAFF. DNA for the CDR3: TGCAGCGTGGGGGTCGGGGACTACCTGAACACTGAAGCTTTCTTT.

This clone was found a few times. CDR3 region: CATSRDPVGETQYF. The CDR3 DNA follows: TGTGCCACCAGCAGAGACCCTGTCGGAGAGACCCAGTACTTC. This chain uses TRBV15 with TRBJ2-5; D not certain. Germline V CDR1 and CDR2: LNHNV, YYDKDF (reference sequence). The V and J ends lost 0 bases and 4 bases respectively, with 9 bases between them. This CDR3 has 14 amino acids.

This chain connects TRBV6-1 to TRBJ1-4, with TRBD1 as a possible D gene (6 bases). The CDR3 is 14 residues long. The V end was cut by 4 bases, the J end by 5 bases, with 11 bases between. Germline V gives CDR1 MNHNS, CDR2 SASEGT. The CDR3 here is CASSVRQGNEKLFF. CDR3 DNA sequence: TGTGCCAGCAGTGTAAGGCAGGGGAATGAAAAACTGTTTTTT.

This clone appeared once. CDR3 sequence reads: CASSISGRLTGELFF. The CDR3 DNA is TGTGCCAGCAGTATTAGCGGGAGGCTCACCGGGGAGCTGTTTTTT. The chain couples TRBV2 to TRBJ2-2; 10 bases match TRBD2. This CDR3 has 15 residues. Trimming took 5 bases from V and 4 from J; bases not matched to a gene: 4. Germline V gene data show CDR1 as SNHLY and CDR2 as FYNNEI. Supplemented by reference TRBV2 and TRBJ2-2, the full variable domain reads EPEVTQTPSHQVTQMGQEVILRCVPISNHLYFYWYRQILGQKVEFLVSFYNNEISEKSEIFDDQFSVERPDGSNFTLKIRSTKLEDSAMYFCASSISGRLTGELFFGEGSRLTVL.

The chain has TRBV28 and TRBJ2-7, with 7 bases that match TRBD1. Germline loops: CDR1 MDHEN, CDR2 SYDVKM. The junction had 9 bases not matched to a gene; V was cut back by 6 bases and J by 1 base. The CDR3 consists of 15 residues. CDR3 residues: CASRTSRDSSYEQYF. The CDR3 nucleotides read TGTGCCAGCAGGACCTCCCGGGACAGTTCCTACGAGCAGTACTTC.